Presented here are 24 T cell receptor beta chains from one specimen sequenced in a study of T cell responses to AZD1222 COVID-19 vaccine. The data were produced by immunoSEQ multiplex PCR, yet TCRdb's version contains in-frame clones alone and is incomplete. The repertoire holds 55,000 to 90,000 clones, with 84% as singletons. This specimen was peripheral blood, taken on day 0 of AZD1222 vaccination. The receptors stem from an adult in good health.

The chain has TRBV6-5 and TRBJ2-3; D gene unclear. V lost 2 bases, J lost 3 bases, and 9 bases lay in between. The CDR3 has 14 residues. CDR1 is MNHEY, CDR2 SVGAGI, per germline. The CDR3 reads CASSYRVQTDTQYF. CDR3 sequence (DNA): TGTGCCAGCAGTTACAGGGTTCAGACAGATACGCAGTATTTT.

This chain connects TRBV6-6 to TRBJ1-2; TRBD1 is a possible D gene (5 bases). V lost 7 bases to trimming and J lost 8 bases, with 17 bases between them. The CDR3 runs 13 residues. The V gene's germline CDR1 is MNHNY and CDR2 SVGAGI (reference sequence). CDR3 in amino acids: CASNPGGGKGYTF. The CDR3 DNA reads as TGTGCCAGCAACCCGGGGGGAGGGAAGGGCTACACCTTC.

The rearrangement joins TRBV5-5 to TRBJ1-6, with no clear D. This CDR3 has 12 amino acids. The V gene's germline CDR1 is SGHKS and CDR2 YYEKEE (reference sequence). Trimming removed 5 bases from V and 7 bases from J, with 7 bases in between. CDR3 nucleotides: TGTGCCAGCAGGACGTGGAATTCACCCCTCCACTTT. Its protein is CASRTWNSPLHF.

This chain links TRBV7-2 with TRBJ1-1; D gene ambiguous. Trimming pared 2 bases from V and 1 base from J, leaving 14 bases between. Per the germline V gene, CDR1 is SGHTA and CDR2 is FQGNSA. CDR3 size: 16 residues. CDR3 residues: CASSLRSSTSNTEAFF. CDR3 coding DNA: TGTGCCAGCAGCTTAAGGTCGAGTACTTCGAACACTGAAGCTTTCTTT. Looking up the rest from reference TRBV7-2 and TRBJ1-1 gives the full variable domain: GAGVSQSPSNKVTEKGKDVELRCDPISGHTALYWYRQSLGQGLEFLIYFQGNSAPDKSGLPSDRFSAERTGGSVSTLTIQRTQQEDSAVYLCASSLRSSTSNTEAFFGQGTRLTVV.

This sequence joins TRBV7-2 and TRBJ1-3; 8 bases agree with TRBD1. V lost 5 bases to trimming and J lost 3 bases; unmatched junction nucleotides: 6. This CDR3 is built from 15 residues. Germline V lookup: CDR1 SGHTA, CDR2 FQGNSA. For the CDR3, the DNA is TGTGCCAGCAGCCCTTGGACAGGGAGTGGAAACACCATATATTTT. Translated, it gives CASSPWTGSGNTIYF.

CDR3 DNA: TGCGCCAGCAGGGAGGGAGGGAGCTCCTATAATTCACCCCTCCACTTT. As protein: CASREGGSSYNSPLHF. The V and J genes are TRBV5-1 and TRBJ1-6; D is ambiguous. The germline V gene has CDR1 SGHRS and CDR2 YFSETQ. The CDR3 is made up of 16 amino acids. The V end lost 5 bases, the J end lost 0 bases, and 12 bases lay between the germline ends.

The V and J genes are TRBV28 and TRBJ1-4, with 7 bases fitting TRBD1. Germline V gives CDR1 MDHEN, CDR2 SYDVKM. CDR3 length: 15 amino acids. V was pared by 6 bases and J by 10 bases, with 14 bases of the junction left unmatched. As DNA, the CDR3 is TGTGCCAGCAGCCCGGGACAGTTAAGGGTGGGAAAACTGTTTTTT. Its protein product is CASSPGQLRVGKLFF.

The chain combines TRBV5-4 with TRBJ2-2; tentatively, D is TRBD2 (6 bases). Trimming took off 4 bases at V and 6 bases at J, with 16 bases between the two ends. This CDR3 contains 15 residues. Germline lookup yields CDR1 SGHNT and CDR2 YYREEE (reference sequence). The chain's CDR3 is CASSPIAGLPGELFF. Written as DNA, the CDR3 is TGTGCCAGCAGCCCGATCGCGGGGTTACCCGGGGAGCTGTTTTTT.

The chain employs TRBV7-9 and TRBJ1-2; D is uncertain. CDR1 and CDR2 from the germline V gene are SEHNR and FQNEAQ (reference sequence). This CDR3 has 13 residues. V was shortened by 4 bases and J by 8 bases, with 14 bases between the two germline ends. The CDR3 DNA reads TGTGCCAGCAGCTCCGACCCCCCGGGCGGCTACACCTTC. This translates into CASSSDPPGGYTF. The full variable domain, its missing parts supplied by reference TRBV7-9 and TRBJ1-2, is DTGVSQNPRHKITKRGQNVTFRCDPISEHNRLYWYRQTLGQGPEFLTYFQNEAQLEKSRLLSDRFSAERPKGSFSTLEIQRTEQGDSAMYLCASSSDPPGGYTFGSGTRLTVV.

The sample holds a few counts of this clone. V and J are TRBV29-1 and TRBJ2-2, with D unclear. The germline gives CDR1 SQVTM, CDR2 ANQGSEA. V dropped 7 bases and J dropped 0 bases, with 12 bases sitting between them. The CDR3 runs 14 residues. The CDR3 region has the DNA TGCAGCGCTCCCCATGGTTCGAACACCGGGGAGCTGTTTTTT. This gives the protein CSAPHGSNTGELFF.

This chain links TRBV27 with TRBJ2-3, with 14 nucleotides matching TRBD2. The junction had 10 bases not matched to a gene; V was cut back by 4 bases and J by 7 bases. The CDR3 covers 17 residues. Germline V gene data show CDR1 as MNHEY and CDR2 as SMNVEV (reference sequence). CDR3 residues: CASSSKGRLAGGNTQYF. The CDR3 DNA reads TGTGCCAGCAGTTCGAAGGGAAGACTAGCGGGGGGGAATACGCAGTATTTT.

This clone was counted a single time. CDR3 sequence reads: CASVPGPSPTDTQYF. For the CDR3, the DNA is TGTGCCAGCGTCCCGGGACCGAGCCCCACAGATACGCAGTATTTT. The chain joins TRBV5-4 to TRBJ2-3; D is possibly TRBD1 or TRBD2 (5 bases each). Trimming removed 7 bases at V and 2 bases at J, with 17 bases between. From germline, CDR1 is SGHNT and CDR2 YYREEE (reference sequence). This CDR3 is 15 amino acids long.

CDR3 bases: TGTGCCAGCAGTCTGGGAAGGAGAGATACGCAGTATTTT. Protein product: CASSLGRRDTQYF. J is TRBJ2-3 and V is TRBV28; D is undetermined. V was trimmed by 5 bases and J by 5 bases, leaving 11 bases between them. Germline V gives CDR1 MDHEN, CDR2 SYDVKM. The CDR3 length is 13 residues.

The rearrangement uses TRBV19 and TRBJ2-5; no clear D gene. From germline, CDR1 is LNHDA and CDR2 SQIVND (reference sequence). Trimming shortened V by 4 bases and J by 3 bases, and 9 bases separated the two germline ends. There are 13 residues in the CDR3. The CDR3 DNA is TGTGCCAGTAGTAAAAACGACGAAGAGACCCAGTACTTC. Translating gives CASSKNDEETQYF.

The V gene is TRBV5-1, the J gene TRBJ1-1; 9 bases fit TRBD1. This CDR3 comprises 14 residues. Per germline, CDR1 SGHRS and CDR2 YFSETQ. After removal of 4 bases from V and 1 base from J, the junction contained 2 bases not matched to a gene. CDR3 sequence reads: CASSGQGWNTEAFF. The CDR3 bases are TGCGCCAGCAGCGGACAGGGGTGGAACACTGAAGCTTTCTTT.

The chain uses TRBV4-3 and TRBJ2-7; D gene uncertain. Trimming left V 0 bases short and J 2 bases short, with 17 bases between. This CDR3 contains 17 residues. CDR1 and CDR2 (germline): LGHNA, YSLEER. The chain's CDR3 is CASSQEVDTPAPYEQYF. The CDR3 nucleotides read TGCGCCAGCAGCCAAGAGGTCGACACTCCGGCCCCCTACGAGCAGTACTTC.

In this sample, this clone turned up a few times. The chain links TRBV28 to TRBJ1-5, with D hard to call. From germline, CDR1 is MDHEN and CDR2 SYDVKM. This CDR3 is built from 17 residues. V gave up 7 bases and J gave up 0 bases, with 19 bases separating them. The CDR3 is CASTEREPVSSNQPQHF. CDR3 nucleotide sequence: TGTGCCAGCACAGAAAGGGAGCCGGTCAGTAGCAATCAGCCCCAGCATTTT.

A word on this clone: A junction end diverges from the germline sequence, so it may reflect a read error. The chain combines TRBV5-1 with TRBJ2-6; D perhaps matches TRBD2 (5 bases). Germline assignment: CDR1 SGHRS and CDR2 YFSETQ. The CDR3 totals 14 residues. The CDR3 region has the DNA TGCGCCGGCAGCGGCGGATCTGGGGCCAACGTCCTGACTTTC. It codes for CAGSGGSGANVLTF.

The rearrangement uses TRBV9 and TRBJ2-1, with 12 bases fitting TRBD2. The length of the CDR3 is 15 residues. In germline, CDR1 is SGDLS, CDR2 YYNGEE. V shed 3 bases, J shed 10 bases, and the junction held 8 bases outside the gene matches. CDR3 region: CASSATSGGAGEQFF. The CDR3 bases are TGTGCCAGCAGCGCGACTAGCGGGGGTGCCGGGGAGCAGTTCTTC.

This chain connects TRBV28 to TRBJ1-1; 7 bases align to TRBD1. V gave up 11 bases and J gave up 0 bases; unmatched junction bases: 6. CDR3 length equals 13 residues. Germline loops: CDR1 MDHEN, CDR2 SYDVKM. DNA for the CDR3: TGTGCCTCCTCCGGGACAGTGAACACTGAAGCTTTCTTT. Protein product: CASSGTVNTEAFF.

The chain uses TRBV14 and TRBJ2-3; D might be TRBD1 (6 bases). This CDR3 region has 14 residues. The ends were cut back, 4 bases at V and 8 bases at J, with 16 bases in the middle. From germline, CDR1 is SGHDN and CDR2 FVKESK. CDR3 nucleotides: TGTGCCAGCAGCCTGGGGACGAGAGGGGGTACGCAGTATTTT. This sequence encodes CASSLGTRGGTQYF.

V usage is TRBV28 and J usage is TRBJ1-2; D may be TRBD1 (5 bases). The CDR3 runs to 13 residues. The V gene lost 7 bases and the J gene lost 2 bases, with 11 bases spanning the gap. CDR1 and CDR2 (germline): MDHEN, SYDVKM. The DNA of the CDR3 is TGTGCCAGCACTTGGGGACGCAACTATGGCTACACCTTC. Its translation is CASTWGRNYGYTF.

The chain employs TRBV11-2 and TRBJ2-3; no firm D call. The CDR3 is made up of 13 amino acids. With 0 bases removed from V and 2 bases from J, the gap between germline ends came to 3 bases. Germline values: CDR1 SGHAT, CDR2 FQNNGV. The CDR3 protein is CASSLEVTDTQYF. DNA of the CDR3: TGTGCCAGCAGCTTAGAGGTCACAGATACGCAGTATTTT.

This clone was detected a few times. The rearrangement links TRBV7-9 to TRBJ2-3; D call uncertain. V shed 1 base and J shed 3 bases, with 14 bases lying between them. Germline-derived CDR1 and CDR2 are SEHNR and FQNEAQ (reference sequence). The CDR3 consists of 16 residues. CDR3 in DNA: TGTGCCAGCAGCTTAGGAAGTTACAGTAATACAGATACGCAGTATTTT. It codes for CASSLGSYSNTDTQYF.